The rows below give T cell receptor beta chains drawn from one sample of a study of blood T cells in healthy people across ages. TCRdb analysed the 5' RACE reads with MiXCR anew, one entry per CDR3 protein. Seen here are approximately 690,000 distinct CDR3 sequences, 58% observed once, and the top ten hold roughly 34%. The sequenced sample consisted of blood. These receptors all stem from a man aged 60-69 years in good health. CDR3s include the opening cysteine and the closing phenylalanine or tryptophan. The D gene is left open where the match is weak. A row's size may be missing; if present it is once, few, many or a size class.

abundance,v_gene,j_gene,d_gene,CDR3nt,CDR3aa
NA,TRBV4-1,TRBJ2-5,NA,TGCGCCAGCAGCCAAGAGGAGCGAGAGACCCAGTACTTC,CASSQEERETQYF
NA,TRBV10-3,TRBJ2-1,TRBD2,TGTGCCATCAGTGAGAGCGGGGAGACCCAGTTCTTC,CAISESGETQFF
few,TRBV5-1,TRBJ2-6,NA,TGCGCCAGCAGCTCTTGGAGCTCTGGGGCCAACGTCCTGACTTTC,CASSSWSSGANVLTF
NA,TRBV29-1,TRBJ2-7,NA,TGCAGCGTTGAAGGAGGGCCCTCCTACGAGCAGTACTTC,CSVEGGPSYEQYF
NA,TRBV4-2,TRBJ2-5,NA,TGTGCCAGCAGCCAAGAGTCGGGGGAAGAGACCCAGTACTTC,CASSQESGEETQYF
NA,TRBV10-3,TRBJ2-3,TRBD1,TGTGCCATCAGTCGGACAGGGTCCACAGATACGCAGTATTTT,CAISRTGSTDTQYF
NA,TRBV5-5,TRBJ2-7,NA,TGTGCCAGCAGCTTCGAGCGAGGAGCCGACGAGCAGTACTTC,CASSFERGADEQYF
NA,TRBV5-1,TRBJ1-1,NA,TGCGCCAGCAGCTTGGCAGCCACCGTGAACACTGAAGCTTTCTTT,CASSLAATVNTEAFF
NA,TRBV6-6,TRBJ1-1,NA,TGTGCCAGCAGTCCGCGGGGAACACTTTCCGCTTTCTTT,CASSPRGTLSAFF
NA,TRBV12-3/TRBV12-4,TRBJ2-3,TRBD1,TGTGCCAGCAGTCCCGGGACAGGGGGGACAAATACGCAGTATTTT,CASSPGTGGTNTQYF
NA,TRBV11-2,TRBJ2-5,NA,TGTGCCAGCAGCGATTGGATCCAAGAGACCCAGTACTTC,CASSDWIQETQYF
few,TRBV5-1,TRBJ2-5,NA,TGCGCCAGCAGGCTACAACAGACTCAAGAGACCCAGTACTTC,CASRLQQTQETQYF
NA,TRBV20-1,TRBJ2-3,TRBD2,TGCAGTGCCGAAAACAATGGCGGGGGGGCCTCTGAAGATACGCAGTATTTT,CSAENNGGGASEDTQYF
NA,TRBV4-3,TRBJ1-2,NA,TGCGCCAGCAGCCGGGACGGCCAACTATATGGCTACACCTTC,CASSRDGQLYGYTF
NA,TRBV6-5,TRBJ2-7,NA,TGTGCCAGCAGTCACGAACAGGGTTTCGAGCAGTACTTC,CASSHEQGFEQYF
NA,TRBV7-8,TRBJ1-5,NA,TGTGCCAGCAGCTTAGATGGCAGGGGCAATCAGCCCCAGCATTTT,CASSLDGRGNQPQHF